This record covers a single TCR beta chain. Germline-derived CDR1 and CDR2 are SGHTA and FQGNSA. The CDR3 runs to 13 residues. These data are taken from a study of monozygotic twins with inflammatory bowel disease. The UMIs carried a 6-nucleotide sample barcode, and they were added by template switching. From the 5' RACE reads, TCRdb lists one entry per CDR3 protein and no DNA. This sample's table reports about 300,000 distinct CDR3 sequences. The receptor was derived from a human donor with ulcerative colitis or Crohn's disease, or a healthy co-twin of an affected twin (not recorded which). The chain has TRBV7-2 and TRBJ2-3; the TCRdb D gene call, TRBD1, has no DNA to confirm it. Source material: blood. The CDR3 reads CASSWGGTDTQYF.